These 13 T cell receptor beta chains were all obtained from the same sample, sequenced in a study of T cells expressing NK-cell markers. TCRdb reanalyzed the 5' RACE reads and collapses them to one entry per CDR3 protein, without DNA. Listed are some 300,000 distinct CDR3 sequences; about 0.39% falls within the top ten. Sequencing was done on a sample of blood T cells: a sorted CD56 or NKG2C T cell subset, CD4+ or CD8+ T cells, or bulk PBMC T cells (not recorded which). These receptors came from a man aged 18-30 years in good health.

The rearrangement uses TRBV29-1 and TRBJ1-2; the TRBD1 assignment by TCRdb is unverifiable without DNA. This CDR3 region has 11 residues. The germline gives CDR1 SQVTM, CDR2 ANQGSEA. The chain's CDR3 is CSAERGRGYTF.

The gene calls are TRBV10-3 and TRBJ1-5. The CDR3 length is 14 residues. The V gene's germline CDR1 is ENHRY and CDR2 SYGVKD. CDR3 region: CAISAVGMGQPQHF.

This chain connects TRBV29-1 to TRBJ2-7; the TCRdb D gene call, TRBD1, has no DNA to confirm it. This CDR3 has 14 residues. CDR1 is SQVTM and CDR2 is ANQGSEA in the germline V gene. The CDR3 is CSVLVQGADYEQYF.

The chain's CDR3 is CASSYGGSSQFYTDTQYF. V and J are TRBV6-5 and TRBJ2-3; no DNA is available, so the TRBD2 call from TCRdb remains unchecked. This CDR3 spans 18 amino acids. Germline loops: CDR1 MNHEY, CDR2 SVGAGI.

The chain employs TRBV11-2 and TRBJ2-1; checking the TCRdb D call of TRBD1 is not possible without DNA. The germline V gene has CDR1 SGHAT and CDR2 FQNNGV. The CDR3 is made up of 18 amino acids. The CDR3 spells CASSLGSGGPHSYNEQFF.

The rearrangement joins TRBV18 to TRBJ2-5; with no DNA, the TCRdb D assignment of TRBD1 cannot be verified. The CDR3 is 16 amino acids. In germline, CDR1 is KGHSH, CDR2 LQKENI. CDR3 loop: CASSPLPGARDATQYF.

The rearrangement joins TRBV27 to TRBJ2-7; with no DNA, the TCRdb D assignment of TRBD2 cannot be verified. Germline loops: CDR1 MNHEY, CDR2 SMNVEV (reference sequence). The CDR3 sequence is 13 residues long. The CDR3 sequence: CASSPLNSYEQYF.

The chain carries TRBV12-3 or TRBV12-4 and TRBJ2-5. The CDR3 sequence is 12 residues long. The chain's CDR3 is CASSLMSETQYF.

The V gene is TRBV29-1, the J gene TRBJ2-3; TCRdb outputs TRBD1, but without DNA this stays unchecked. CDR3 length: 13 residues. The germline V gene encodes CDR1 SQVTM and CDR2 ANQGSEA. The CDR3: CSVGLGATDTQYF.

The chain employs TRBV20-1 and TRBJ2-1; without DNA, the TCRdb call of TRBD1 cannot be checked. CDR1 is DFQATT, CDR2 SNEGSKA, per germline (reference sequence). This CDR3 is built from 17 residues. The CDR3 reads CSARDGRRQSSYNEQFF.

This sequence joins TRBV11-2 and TRBJ2-2. Germline V gene data show CDR1 as SGHAT and CDR2 as FQNNGV. This CDR3 is built from 12 residues. CDR3: CASSLDIGELFF.

V and J are TRBV10-3 and TRBJ1-5; the TRBD1 assignment by TCRdb is unverifiable without DNA. The CDR3 runs 16 residues. Germline values: CDR1 ENHRY, CDR2 SYGVKD. CDR3 protein: CAISGGTGGLDQPQHF.

The chain couples TRBV4-1 to TRBJ1-3. The V gene's germline CDR1 is MGHRA and CDR2 YSYEKL. CDR3 length equals 17 residues. CDR3 loop: CASSRLEGLGAGNTIYF.